This T cell receptor (beta chain) was sequenced during a study of OX40 agonist ivuxolimab in advanced cancers. About the research overall: Past anti-PD-1, anti-PD-L1 or anti-CTLA-4 therapy was accepted, and 40% had received some.

Only in-frame clones appear in the TCRdb table, and some are missing; sequencing was by immunoSEQ multiplex PCR. Of under 20,000 clones listed, roughly four fifths are singletons. Trimming removed 4 bases at V and 0 bases at J, with 29 bases between. The CDR3 consists of 21 residues. Looked up from germline, CDR1 is ENHRY and CDR2 is SYGVKD. The source was CD4+ or CD8+ T cells sorted from blood, collected in a trial of the OX40 agonist ivuxolimab. This receptor was taken from an adult with an advanced solid tumor such as melanoma, head and neck, liver or kidney cancer. The chain carries TRBV10-3 and TRBJ2-3; a weak D match, TRBD1 (6 bases). The CDR3 DNA reads as TGTGCCATCAGTGTTGGGGGACAATTCGGTGGACAGTCCTCTAGCACAGATACGCAGTATTTT. This codes for CAISVGGQFGGQSSSTDTQYF.